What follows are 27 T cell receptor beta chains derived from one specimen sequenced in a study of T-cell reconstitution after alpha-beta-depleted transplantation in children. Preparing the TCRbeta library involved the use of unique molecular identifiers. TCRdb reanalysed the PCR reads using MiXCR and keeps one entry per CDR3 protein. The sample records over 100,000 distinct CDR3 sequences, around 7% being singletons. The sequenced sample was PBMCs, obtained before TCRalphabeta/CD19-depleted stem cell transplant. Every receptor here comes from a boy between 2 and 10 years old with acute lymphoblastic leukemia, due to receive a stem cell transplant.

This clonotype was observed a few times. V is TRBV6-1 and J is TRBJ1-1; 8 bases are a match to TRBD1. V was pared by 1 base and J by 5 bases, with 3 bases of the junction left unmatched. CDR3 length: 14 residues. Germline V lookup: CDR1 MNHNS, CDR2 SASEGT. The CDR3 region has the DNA TGTGCCAGCAGTGAAGGCACAGGGGGTACTGAAGCTTTCTTT. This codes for CASSEGTGGTEAFF.

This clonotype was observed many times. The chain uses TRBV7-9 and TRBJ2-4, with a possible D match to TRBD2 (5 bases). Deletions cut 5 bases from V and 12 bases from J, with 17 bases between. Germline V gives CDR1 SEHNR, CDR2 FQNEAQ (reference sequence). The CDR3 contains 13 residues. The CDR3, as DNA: TGTGCCAGCAGCCGAGGGATGGACGCGAATCAGTACTTC. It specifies CASSRGMDANQYF.

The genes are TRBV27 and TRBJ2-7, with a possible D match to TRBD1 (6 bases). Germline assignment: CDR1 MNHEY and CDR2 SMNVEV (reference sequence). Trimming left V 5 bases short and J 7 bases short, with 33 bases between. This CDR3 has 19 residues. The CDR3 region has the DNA TGTGCCAGCAGTACCTACGAACTAACCGGGACAAGGGTATTGGGGGAGCAGTACTTC. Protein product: CASSTYELTGTRVLGEQYF.

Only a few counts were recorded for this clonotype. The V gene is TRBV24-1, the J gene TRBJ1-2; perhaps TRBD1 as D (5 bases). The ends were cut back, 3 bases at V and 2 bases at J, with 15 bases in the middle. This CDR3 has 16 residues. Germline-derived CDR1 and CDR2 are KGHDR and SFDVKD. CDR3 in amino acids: CATSDLGGDGNYGYTF. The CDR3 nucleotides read TGTGCCACCAGTGATCTCGGGGGGGACGGCAACTATGGCTACACCTTC.

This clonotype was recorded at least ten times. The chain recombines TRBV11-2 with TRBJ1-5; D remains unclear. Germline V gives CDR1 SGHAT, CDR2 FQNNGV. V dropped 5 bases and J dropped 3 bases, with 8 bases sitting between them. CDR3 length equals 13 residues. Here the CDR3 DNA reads TGTGCCAGCAGCCCGGACGACAATCAGCCCCAGCATTTT. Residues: CASSPDDNQPQHF. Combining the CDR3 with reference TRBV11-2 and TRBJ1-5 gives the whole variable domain EAGVAQSPRYKIIEKRQSVAFWCNPISGHATLYWYQQILGQGPKLLIQFQNNGVVDDSQLPKDRFSAERLKGVDSTLKIQPAKLEDSAVYLCASSPDDNQPQHFGDGTRLSIL.

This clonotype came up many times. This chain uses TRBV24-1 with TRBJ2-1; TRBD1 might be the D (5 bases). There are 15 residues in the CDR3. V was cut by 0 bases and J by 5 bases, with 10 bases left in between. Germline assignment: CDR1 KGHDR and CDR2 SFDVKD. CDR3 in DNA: TGTGCCACCAGTGATTTGATAGGGGCCAACAATGAGCAGTTCTTC. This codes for CATSDLIGANNEQFF.

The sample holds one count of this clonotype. CDR3 coding DNA: TGCAGTGCTAGAGATCTACAGGGGGCGGGAAAACTGTTTTTT. This translates into CSARDLQGAGKLFF. This chain connects TRBV20-1 to TRBJ1-4, with 9 nucleotides matching TRBD1. The germline V gene encodes CDR1 DFQATT and CDR2 SNEGSKA (reference sequence). This CDR3 spans 14 amino acids. Germline trimming cut 0 bases from V and 10 bases from J; bases unmatched to any gene: 6.

CDR3 sequence (DNA): TGTGCCAGCAGCTTCTTATTCGGACAGGGGCAGACTAACTATGGCTACACCTTC. It yields the protein CASSFLFGQGQTNYGYTF. The V call is TRBV5-4, the J call TRBJ1-2, with 9 positions matching TRBD1. With 2 bases clipped from V and 0 bases from J, the junction kept 11 bases outside the gene matches. Germline V gene lookup returns CDR1 SGHNT and CDR2 YYREEE (reference sequence). CDR3 length equals 18 residues.

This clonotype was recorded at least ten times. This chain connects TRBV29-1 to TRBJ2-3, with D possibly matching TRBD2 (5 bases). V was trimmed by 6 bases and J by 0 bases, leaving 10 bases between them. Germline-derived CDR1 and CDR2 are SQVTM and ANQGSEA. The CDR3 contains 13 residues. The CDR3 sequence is CSVGGSSTDTQYF. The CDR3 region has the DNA TGCAGCGTGGGCGGGTCTAGCACAGATACGCAGTATTTT.

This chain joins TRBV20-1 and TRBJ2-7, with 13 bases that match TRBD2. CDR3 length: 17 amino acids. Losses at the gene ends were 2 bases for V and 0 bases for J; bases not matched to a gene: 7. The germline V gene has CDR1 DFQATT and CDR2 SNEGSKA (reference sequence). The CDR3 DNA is TGCAGTGCTAGAAGCACTAGCGGGGGGGTCGGCTCCTACGAGCAGTACTTC. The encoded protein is CSARSTSGGVGSYEQYF.

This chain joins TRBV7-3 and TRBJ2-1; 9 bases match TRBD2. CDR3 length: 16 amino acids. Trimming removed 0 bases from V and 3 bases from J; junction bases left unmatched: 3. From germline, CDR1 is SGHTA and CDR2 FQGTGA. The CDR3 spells CASSLTGSGGYNEQFF. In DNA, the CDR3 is TGTGCCAGCAGCTTAACGGGTAGCGGGGGCTACAATGAGCAGTTCTTC.

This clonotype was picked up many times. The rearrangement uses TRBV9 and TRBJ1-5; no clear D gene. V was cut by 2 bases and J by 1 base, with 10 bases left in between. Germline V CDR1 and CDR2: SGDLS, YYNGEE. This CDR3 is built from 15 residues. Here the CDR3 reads CASSVGSGSNQPQHF. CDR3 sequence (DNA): TGTGCCAGCAGCGTGGGGTCAGGAAGCAATCAGCCCCAGCATTTT.

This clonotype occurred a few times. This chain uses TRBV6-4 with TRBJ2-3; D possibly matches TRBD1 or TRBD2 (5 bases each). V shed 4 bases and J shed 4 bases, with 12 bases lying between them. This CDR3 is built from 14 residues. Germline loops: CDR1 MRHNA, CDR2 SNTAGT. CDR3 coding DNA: TGTGCCAGCAGTGCCGGGGCCGCGGCAGATACGCAGTATTTT. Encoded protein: CASSAGAAADTQYF.

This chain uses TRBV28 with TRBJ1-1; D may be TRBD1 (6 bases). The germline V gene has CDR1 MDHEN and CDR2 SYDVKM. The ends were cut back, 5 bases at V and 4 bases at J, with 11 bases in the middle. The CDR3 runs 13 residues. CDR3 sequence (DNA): TGTGCCAGCAGTCCCCCAGGGGCCACTGAAGCTTTCTTT. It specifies CASSPPGATEAFF.

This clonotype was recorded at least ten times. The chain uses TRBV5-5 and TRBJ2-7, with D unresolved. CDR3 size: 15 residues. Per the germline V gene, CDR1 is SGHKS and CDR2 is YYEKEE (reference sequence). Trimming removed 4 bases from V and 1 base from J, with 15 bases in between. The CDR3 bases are TGTGCCAGCAGCGGCGTTTCCGGGTTATCCTACGAGCAGTACTTC. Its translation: CASSGVSGLSYEQYF.

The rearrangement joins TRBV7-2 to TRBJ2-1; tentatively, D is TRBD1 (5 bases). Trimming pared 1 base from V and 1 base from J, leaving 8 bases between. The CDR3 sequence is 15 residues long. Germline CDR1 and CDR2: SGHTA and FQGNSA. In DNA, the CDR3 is TGTGCCAGCAGCTTAGTCCCAGGGTCCTACAATGAGCAGTTCTTC. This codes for CASSLVPGSYNEQFF.

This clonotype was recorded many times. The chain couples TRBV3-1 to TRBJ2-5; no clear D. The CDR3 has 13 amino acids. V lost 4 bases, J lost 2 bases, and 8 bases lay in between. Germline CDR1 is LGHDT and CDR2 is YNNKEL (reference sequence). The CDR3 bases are TGTGCCAGCAGCCTCTCCCCTCAAGAGACCCAGTACTTC. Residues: CASSLSPQETQYF.

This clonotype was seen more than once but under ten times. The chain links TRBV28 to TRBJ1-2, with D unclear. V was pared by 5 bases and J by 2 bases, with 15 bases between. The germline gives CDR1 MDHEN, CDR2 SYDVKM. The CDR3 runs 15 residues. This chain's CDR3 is CASSTPKALNYGYTF. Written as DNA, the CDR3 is TGTGCCAGCAGTACCCCCAAGGCGCTAAACTATGGCTACACCTTC.

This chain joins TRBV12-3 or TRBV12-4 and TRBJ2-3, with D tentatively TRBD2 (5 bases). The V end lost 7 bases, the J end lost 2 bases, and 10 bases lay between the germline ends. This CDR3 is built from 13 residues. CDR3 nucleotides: TGTGCCAGCAATTCGGACTCCACAGATACGCAGTATTTT. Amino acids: CASNSDSTDTQYF.

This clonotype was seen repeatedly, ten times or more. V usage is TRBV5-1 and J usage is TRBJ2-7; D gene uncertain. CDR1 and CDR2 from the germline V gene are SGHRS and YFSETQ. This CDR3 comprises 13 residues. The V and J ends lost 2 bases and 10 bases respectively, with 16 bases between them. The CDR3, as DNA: TGCGCCAGCAGCTTCGAGACAAACTACCCTCAGTACTTC. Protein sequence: CASSFETNYPQYF.

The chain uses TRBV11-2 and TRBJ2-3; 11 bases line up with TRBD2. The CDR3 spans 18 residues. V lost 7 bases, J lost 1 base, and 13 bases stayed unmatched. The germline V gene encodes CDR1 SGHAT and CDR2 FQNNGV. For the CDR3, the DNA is TGTGCCAGCAAGGGGAAAGCTAGCGGGGGGCTCGGCACAGATACGCAGTATTTT. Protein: CASKGKASGGLGTDTQYF.

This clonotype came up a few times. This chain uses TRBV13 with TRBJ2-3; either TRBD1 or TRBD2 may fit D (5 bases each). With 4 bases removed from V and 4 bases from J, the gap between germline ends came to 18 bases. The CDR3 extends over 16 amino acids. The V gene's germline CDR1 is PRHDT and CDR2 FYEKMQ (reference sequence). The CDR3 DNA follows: TGTGCCAGCAGCTCCTCGGGTTCCCGGGGCGCAGATACGCAGTATTTT. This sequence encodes CASSSSGSRGADTQYF.

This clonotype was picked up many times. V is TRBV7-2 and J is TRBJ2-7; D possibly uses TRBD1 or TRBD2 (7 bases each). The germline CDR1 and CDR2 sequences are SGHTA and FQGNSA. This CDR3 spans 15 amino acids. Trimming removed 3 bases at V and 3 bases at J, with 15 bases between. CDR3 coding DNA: TGTGCCAGCAGCTTCCAGGGGGGGGACTTCTACGAGCAGTACTTC. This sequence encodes CASSFQGGDFYEQYF.

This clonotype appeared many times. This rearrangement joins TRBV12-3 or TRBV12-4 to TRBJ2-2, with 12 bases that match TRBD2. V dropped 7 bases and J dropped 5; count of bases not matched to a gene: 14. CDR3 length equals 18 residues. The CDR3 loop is CASKGAVTSGGPTGELFF. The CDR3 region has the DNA TGTGCCAGCAAAGGGGCCGTGACTAGCGGGGGACCAACCGGGGAGCTGTTTTTT.

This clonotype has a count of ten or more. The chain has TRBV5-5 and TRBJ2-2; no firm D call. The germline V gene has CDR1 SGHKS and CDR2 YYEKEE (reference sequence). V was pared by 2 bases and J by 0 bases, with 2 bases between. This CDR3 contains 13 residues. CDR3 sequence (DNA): TGTGCCAGCAGCTTCCCGAACACCGGGGAGCTGTTTTTT. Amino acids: CASSFPNTGELFF.

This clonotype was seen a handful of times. CDR3 DNA: TGTGCCAGCATTGCACAGGGGGAAGCTAATGAAAAACTGTTTTTT. It is translated as CASIAQGEANEKLFF. The chain has TRBV12-3 or TRBV12-4 and TRBJ1-4; 8 bases map to TRBD1. The CDR3 consists of 15 residues. Trimming took 7 bases from V and 3 from J; bases not matched to a gene: 7.

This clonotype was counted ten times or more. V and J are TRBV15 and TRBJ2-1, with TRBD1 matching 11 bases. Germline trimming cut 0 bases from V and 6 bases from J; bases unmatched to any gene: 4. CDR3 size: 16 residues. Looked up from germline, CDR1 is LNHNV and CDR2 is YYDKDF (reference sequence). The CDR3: CATSRDYGTGGNEQFF. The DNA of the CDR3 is TGTGCCACCAGCAGAGATTACGGGACAGGGGGCAATGAGCAGTTCTTC.